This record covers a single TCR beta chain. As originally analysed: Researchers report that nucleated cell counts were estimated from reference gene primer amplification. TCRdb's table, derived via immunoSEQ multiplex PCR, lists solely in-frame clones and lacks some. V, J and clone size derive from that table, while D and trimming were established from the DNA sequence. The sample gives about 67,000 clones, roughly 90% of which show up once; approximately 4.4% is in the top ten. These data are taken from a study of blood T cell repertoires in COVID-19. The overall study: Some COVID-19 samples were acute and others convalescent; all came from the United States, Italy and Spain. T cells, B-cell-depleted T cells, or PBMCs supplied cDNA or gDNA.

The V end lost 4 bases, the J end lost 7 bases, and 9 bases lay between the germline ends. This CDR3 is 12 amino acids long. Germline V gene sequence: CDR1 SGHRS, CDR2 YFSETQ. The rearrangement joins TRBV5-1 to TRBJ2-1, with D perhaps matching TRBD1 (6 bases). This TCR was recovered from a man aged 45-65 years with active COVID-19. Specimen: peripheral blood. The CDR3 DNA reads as TGCGCCAGCAGCGTACAGGGTAATGAGCAGTTCTTC. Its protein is CASSVQGNEQFF.